This T cell receptor beta chain was sequenced in a study of CD8+ T cells in alopecia areata. The study, taken as a whole, reports: In scalp samples, resident alphabeta T cells of normal skin are also sequenced.

In the case of this clone: As yet, its antigen is unknown.

The V gene lost 4 bases and the J gene lost 1 base, with 13 bases spanning the gap. The CDR3 runs 15 residues. From germline, CDR1 is GTSNPN and CDR2 SVGIG (reference sequence). As for treatment: oral pan-JAK inhibitor, 5-10 mg twice daily. Investigators isolated RNA and reverse transcribed it into cDNA to act as the sequencing template. The data were produced by immunoSEQ multiplex PCR, yet TCRdb's version contains in-frame clones alone and is incomplete. Among about 190,000 clones listed, 45% to 65% were seen once. The starting material was CD4+ T cells sorted from blood, obtained at week 4, from a patient treated with tofacitinib. The sequence was collected from a human donor with alopecia areata. The chain recombines TRBV30 with TRBJ2-2; D unresolved. The CDR3 loop reads CAWIKRRMNTGELFF. DNA of the CDR3: TGTGCCTGGATCAAAAGGCGAATGAACACCGGGGAGCTGTTTTTT.